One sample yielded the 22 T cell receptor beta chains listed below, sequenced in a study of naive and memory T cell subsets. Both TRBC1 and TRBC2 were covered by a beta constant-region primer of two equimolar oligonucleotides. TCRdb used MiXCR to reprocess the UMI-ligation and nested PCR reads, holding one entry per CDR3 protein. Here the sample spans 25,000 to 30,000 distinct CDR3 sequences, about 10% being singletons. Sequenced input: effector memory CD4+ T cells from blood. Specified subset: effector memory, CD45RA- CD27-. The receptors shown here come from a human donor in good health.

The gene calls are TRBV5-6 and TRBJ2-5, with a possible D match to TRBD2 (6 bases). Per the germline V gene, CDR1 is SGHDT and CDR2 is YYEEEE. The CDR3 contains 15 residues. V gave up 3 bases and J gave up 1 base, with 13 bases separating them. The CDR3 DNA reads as TGTGCCAGCAGCTCGTGGGGGGTAGGCCAAGAGACCCAGTACTTC. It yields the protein CASSSWGVGQETQYF.

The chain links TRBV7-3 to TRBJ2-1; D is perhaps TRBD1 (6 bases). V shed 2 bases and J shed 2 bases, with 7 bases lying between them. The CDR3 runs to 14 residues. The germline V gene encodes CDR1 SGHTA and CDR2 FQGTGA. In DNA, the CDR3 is TGTGCCAGCAGCTTAGGACAGCCCTACAATGAGCAGTTCTTC. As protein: CASSLGQPYNEQFF.

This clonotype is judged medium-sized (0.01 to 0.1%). The CDR3 reads CASSNAGGSLTDTQYF. CDR3 bases: TGTGCCAGCAGCAATGCCGGCGGCAGCCTCACAGATACGCAGTATTTT. The V and J genes are TRBV6-5 and TRBJ2-3; D unclear. The CDR3 runs to 16 residues. Per germline, CDR1 MNHEY and CDR2 SVGAGI. Trimming removed 6 bases from V and 2 bases from J, with 18 bases in between.

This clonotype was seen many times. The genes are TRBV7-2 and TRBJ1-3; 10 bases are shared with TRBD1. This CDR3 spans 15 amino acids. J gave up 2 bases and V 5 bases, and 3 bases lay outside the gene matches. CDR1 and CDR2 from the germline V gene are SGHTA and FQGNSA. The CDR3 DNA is TGTGCCAGCAGCAGCGACAGGGGGCCTGGAAACACCATATATTTT. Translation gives CASSSDRGPGNTIYF.

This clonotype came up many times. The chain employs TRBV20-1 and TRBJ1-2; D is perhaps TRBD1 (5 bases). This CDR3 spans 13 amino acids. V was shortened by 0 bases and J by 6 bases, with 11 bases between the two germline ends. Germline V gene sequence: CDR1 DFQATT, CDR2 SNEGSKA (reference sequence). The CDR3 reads CSARDPGIDGYTF. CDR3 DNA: TGCAGTGCTAGAGATCCAGGGATAGATGGCTACACCTTC.

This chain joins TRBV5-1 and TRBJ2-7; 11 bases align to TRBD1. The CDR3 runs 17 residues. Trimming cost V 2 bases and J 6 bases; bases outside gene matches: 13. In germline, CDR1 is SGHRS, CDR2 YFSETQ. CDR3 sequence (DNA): TGCGCCAGCAGCTTTGCCCCCCCCGGGACAGGGGGATTCGAGCAGTACTTC. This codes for CASSFAPPGTGGFEQYF.

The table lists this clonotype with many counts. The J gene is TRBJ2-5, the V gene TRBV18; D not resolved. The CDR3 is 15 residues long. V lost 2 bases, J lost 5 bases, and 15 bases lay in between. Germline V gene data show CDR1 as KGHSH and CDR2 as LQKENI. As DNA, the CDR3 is TGTGCCAGCTCACCAAGAAATCAGGCAAGCGAGACCCAGTACTTC. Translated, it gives CASSPRNQASETQYF.

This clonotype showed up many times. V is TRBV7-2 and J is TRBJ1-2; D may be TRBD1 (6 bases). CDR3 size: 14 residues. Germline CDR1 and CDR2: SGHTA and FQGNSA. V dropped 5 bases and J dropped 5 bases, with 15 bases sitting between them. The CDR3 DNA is TGTGCCAGCAGCCATAGGGACAAGATATATGGCTACACCTTC. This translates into CASSHRDKIYGYTF.

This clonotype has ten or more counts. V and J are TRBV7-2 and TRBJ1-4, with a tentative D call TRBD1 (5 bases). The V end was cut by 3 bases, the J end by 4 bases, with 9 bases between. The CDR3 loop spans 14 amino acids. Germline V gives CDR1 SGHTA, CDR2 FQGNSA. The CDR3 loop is CASSLGPNNEKLFF. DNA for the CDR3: TGTGCCAGCAGCTTGGGACCGAATAATGAAAAACTGTTTTTT.

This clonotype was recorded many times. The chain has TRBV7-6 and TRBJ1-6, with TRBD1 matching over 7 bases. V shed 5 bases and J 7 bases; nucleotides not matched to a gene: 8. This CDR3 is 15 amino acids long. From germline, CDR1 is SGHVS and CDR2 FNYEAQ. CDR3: CASSGQQGRNSPLHF. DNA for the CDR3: TGTGCCAGCAGCGGCCAACAGGGGAGAAATTCACCCCTCCACTTT.

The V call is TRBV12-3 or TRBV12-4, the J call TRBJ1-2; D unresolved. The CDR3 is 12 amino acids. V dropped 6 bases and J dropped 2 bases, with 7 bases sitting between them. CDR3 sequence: CASSYKNYGYTF. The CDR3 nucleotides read TGTGCCAGCAGCTATAAAAACTATGGCTACACCTTC.

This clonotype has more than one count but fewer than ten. CDR3 nucleotides: TGTGCCAGCAGCGACGGGGTTAATTCACCCCTCCACTTT. Its protein is CASSDGVNSPLHF. This sequence joins TRBV7-3 and TRBJ1-6, with D uncertain. V was shortened by 5 bases and J by 6 bases, with 8 bases between the two germline ends. CDR3 length equals 13 residues. Germline V CDR1 and CDR2: SGHTA, FQGTGA.

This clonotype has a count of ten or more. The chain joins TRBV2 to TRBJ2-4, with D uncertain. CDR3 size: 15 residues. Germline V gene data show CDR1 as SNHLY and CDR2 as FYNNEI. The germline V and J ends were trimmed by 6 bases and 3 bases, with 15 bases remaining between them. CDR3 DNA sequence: TGTGCCAGCAGAGAGAGCCGGGCCATCAAAAACATTCAGTACTTC. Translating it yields CASRESRAIKNIQYF.

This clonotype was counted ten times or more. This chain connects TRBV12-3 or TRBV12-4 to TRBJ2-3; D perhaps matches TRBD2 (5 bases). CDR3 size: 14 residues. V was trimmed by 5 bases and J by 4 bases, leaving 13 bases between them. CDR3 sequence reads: CASSIRLTSDTQYF. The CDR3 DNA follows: TGTGCCAGCAGTATCCGACTAACGTCAGATACGCAGTATTTT.

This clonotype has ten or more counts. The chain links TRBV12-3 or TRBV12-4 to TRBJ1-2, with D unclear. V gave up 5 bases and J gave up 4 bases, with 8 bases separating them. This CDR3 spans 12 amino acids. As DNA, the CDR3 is TGTGCCAGCAGTCGAGGAGCCTATGGCTACACCTTC. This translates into CASSRGAYGYTF.

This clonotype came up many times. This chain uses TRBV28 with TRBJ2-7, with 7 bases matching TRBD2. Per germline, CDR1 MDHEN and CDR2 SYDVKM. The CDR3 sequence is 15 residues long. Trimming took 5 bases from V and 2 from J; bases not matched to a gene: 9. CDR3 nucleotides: TGTGCCAGCAGTCCGCCCTCTCGGGGGGCCTACGAGCAGTACTTC. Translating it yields CASSPPSRGAYEQYF.

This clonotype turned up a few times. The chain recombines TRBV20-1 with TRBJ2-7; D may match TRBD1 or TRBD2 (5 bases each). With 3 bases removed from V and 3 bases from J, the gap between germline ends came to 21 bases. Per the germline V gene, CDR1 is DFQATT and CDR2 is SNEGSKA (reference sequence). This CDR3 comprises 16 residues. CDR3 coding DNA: TGCAGTGCTAGGGGGCCACGTGGCGGGCAACTCTACGAGCAGTACTTC. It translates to CSARGPRGGQLYEQYF.

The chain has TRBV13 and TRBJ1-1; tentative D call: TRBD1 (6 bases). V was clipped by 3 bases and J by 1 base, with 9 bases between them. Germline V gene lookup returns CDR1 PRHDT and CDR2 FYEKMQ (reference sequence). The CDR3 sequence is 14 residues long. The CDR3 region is CASSFQGWNTEAFF. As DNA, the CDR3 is TGTGCCAGCAGCTTTCAGGGGTGGAACACTGAAGCTTTCTTT.

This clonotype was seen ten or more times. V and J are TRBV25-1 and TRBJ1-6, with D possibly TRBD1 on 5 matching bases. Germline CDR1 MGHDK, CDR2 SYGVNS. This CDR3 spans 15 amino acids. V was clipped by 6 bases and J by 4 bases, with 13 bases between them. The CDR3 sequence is CASRRDGLYNSPLHF. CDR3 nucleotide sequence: TGTGCCAGCAGGCGGGACGGACTTTATAATTCACCCCTCCACTTT.

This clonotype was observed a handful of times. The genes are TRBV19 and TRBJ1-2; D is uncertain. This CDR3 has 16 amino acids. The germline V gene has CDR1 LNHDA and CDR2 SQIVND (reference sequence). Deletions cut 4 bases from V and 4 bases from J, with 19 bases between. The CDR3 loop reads CASSTRGGPRTYGYTF. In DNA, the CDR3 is TGTGCCAGTAGTACCCGAGGAGGACCTCGTACCTATGGCTACACCTTC.

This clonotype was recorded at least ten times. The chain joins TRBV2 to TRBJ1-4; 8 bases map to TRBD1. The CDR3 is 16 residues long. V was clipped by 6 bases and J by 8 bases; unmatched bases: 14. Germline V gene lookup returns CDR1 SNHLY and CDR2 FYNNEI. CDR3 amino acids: CASSRAPGQGGEKLFF. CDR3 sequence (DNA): TGTGCCAGCAGCCGTGCCCCCGGACAGGGTGGGGAAAAACTGTTTTTT.

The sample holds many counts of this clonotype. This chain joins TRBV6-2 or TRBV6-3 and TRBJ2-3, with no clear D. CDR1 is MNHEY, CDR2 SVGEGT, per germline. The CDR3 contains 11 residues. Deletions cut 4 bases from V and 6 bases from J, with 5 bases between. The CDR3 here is CASSSPDTQYF. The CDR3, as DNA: TGTGCCAGCAGTTCCCCGGATACGCAGTATTTT.